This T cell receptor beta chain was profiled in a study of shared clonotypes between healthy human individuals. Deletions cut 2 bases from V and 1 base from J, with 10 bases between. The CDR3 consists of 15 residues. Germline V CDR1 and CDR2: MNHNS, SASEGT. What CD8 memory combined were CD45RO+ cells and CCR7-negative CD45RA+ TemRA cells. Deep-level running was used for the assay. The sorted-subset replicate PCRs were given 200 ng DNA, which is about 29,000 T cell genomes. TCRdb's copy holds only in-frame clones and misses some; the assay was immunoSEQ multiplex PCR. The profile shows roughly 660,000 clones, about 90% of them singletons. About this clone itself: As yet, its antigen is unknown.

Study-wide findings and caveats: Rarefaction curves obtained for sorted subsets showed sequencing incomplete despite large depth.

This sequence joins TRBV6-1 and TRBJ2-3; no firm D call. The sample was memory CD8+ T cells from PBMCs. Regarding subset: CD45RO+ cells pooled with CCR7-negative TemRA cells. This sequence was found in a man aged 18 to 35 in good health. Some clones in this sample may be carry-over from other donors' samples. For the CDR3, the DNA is TGTGCCAGCAGTGAACTAATTACCGGCACAGATACGCAGTATTTT. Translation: CASSELITGTDTQYF.